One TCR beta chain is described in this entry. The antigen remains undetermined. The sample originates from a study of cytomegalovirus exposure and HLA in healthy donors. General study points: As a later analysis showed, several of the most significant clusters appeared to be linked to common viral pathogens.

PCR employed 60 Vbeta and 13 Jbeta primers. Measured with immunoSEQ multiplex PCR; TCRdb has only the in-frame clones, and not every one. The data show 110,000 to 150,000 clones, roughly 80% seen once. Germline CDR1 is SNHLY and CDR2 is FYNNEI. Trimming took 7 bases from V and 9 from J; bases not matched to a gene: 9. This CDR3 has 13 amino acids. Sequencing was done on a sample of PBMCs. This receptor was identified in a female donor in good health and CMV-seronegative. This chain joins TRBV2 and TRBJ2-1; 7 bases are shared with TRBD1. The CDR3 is CASTPQGPLEQFF. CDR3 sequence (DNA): TGTGCCAGCACCCCACAGGGGCCCCTTGAGCAGTTCTTC.